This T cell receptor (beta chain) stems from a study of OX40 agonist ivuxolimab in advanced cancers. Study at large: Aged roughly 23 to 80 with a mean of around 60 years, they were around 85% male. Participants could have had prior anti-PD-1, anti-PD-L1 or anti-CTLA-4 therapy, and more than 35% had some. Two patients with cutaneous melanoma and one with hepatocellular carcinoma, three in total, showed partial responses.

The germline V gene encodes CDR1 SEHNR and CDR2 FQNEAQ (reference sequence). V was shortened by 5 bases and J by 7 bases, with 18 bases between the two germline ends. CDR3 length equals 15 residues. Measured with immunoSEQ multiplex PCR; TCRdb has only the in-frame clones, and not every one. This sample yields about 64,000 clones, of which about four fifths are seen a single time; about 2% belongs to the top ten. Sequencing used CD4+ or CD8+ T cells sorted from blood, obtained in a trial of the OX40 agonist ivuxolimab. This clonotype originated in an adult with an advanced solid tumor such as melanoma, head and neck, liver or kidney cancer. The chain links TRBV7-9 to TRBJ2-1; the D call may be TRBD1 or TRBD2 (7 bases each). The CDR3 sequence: CASSPTGRGPNEQFF. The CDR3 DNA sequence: TGTGCCAGCAGCCCTACAGGGAGGGGGCCTAATGAGCAGTTCTTC.